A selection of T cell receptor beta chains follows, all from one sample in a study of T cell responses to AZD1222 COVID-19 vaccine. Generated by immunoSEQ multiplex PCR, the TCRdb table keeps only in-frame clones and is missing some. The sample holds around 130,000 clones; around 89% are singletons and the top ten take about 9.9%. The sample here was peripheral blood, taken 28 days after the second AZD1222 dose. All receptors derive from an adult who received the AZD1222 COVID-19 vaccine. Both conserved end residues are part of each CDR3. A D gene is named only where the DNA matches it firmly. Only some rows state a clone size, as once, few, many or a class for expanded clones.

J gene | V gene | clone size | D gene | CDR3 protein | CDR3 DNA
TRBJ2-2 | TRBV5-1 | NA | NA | CASSLAGQNTGELFF | TGCGCCAGCAGCTTGGCGGGACAAAACACCGGGGAGCTGTTTTTT
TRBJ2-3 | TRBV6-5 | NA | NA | CASSQGIGNTQYF | TGTGCCAGCAGTCAGGGTATAGGAAATACGCAGTATTTT
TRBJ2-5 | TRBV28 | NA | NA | CASSTSDTRETQYF | TGTGCCAGCAGTACGAGCGACACAAGAGAGACCCAGTACTTC
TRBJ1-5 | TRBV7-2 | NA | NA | CASSLALNQPQHF | TGTGCCAGCAGCTTGGCCCTTAATCAGCCCCAGCATTTT
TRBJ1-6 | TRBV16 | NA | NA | CASSPLGNSPLHF | TGTGCCAGCAGCCCTCTTGGGAATTCACCCCTCCACTTT
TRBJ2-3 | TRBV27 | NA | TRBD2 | CASSPPDGRAPDTQYF | TGTGCCAGCAGTCCTCCTGACGGGAGGGCCCCAGATACGCAGTATTTT
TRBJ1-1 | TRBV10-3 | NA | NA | CAISRAPDRSFGDEAFF | TGTGCCATCAGCCGCGCACCGGACAGATCCTTCGGGGATGAAGCTTTCTTT
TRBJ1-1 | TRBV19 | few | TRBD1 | CASSIGGQGEGYTEAFF | TGTGCCAGTAGTATAGGAGGACAGGGTGAGGGGTACACTGAAGCTTTCTTT
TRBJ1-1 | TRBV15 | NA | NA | CATSFRGGGTEAFF | TGTGCCACCAGCTTCCGAGGGGGAGGCACTGAAGCTTTCTTT
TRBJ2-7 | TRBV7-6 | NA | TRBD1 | CASSAGQVYEQYF | TGTGCCAGCAGCGCGGGACAGGTTTACGAGCAGTACTTC
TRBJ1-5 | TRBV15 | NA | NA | CATSTPRDSRYQPQHF | TGTGCCACCAGCACCCCCCGAGACAGTCGTTATCAGCCCCAGCATTTT